This passage covers 11 T cell receptor beta chains from one sample sequenced in a study of shared clonotypes between healthy human individuals. TCRdb's copy holds only in-frame clones and misses some; the assay was immunoSEQ multiplex PCR. This table holds about 580,000 clones, 98% found once. Positive CCR7 selection of CD45RO-negative cells yielded the naive CD8 cells, and terminally differentiated effector memory CD45RA+ cells were excluded. The sequenced sample consisted of naive CD8+ T cells sorted from blood. These TCRs come from a young man in good health.

The chain links TRBV18 to TRBJ1-5, with 8 bases identical to TRBD1. Trimming removed 3 bases from V and 6 bases from J; junction bases left unmatched: 7. The V gene's germline CDR1 is KGHSH and CDR2 LQKENI. CDR3 length: 15 residues. CDR3 sequence: CASSPGQGIAQPQHF. The CDR3 DNA reads as TGTGCCAGCTCACCCGGACAGGGTATCGCTCAGCCCCAGCATTTT.

The chain carries TRBV29-1 and TRBJ2-1; 10 nucleotides agree with TRBD2. V lost 0 bases and J lost 5; bases outside the gene matches: 4. This CDR3 comprises 15 residues. Germline values: CDR1 SQVTM, CDR2 ANQGSEA. CDR3 in amino acids: CSVEELGTSDNEQFF. In nucleotides, the CDR3 is TGCAGCGTTGAAGAACTTGGGACTAGCGACAATGAGCAGTTCTTC.

This clone came up a few times. V and J are TRBV10-3 and TRBJ2-7; D may be TRBD2 (6 bases). Trimming shortened V by 10 bases and J by 4 bases, and 17 bases separated the two germline ends. In germline, CDR1 is ENHRY, CDR2 SYGVKD. The CDR3 spans 13 residues. Here the CDR3 DNA reads TGTGCCACCAGGACTACCCCCACTTACGAGCAGTACTTC. This codes for CATRTTPTYEQYF.

V usage is TRBV7-9 and J usage is TRBJ1-2; TRBD1 agrees at 9 bases. The CDR3 spans 13 residues. V shed 5 bases, J shed 3 bases, and the junction held 1 base outside the gene matches. The germline gives CDR1 SEHNR, CDR2 FQNEAQ (reference sequence). The CDR3 bases are TGTGCCAGCAGCGGGGACAGGGACTATGGCTACACCTTC. This sequence encodes CASSGDRDYGYTF.

J is TRBJ1-1 and V is TRBV7-9; D remains unclear. The CDR3 is 15 residues long. Germline loops: CDR1 SEHNR, CDR2 FQNEAQ (reference sequence). Trimming removed 5 bases at V and 5 bases at J, with 18 bases between. DNA for the CDR3: TGTGCCAGCAGCCTAGGGTCGGTGTTGGAAACTGAAGCTTTCTTT. It yields the protein CASSLGSVLETEAFF.

This rearrangement joins TRBV7-9 to TRBJ2-7; D is ambiguous. The germline CDR1 and CDR2 sequences are SEHNR and FQNEAQ (reference sequence). Trimming took off 1 base at V and 3 bases at J, with 4 bases between the two ends. CDR3 length equals 12 residues. The CDR3 DNA is TGTGCCAGCAGCTTAGAAATCTACGAGCAGTACTTC. Protein sequence: CASSLEIYEQYF.

V usage is TRBV27 and J usage is TRBJ1-3, with D unresolved. Germline CDR1 MNHEY, CDR2 SMNVEV (reference sequence). This CDR3 region has 14 residues. V dropped 0 bases and J dropped 1 base, with 4 bases sitting between them. The CDR3 spells CASSLSGSGNTIYF. CDR3 coding DNA: TGTGCCAGCAGTTTATCGGGATCTGGAAACACCATATATTTT.

This clone was seen once. This chain links TRBV7-9 with TRBJ2-7; 8 bases line up with TRBD1. V lost 1 base to trimming and J lost 6 bases; unmatched junction nucleotides: 5. From germline, CDR1 is SEHNR and CDR2 FQNEAQ (reference sequence). The CDR3 runs 14 residues. CDR3 nucleotide sequence: TGTGCCAGCAGCTTAGTGGACAGGGAGCCCGAGCAGTACTTC. Amino acids: CASSLVDREPEQYF.

The gene calls are TRBV7-9 and TRBJ1-1, with unresolved D. Per the germline V gene, CDR1 is SEHNR and CDR2 is FQNEAQ (reference sequence). The ends were cut back, 5 bases at V and 4 bases at J, with 8 bases in the middle. The CDR3 consists of 12 residues. Here the CDR3 DNA reads TGTGCCAGCAGCCCGTGGGTCACTGAAGCTTTCTTT. Translation: CASSPWVTEAFF. Looking up the rest from reference TRBV7-9 and TRBJ1-1 gives the full variable domain: DTGVSQNPRHKITKRGQNVTFRCDPISEHNRLYWYRQTLGQGPEFLTYFQNEAQLEKSRLLSDRFSAERPKGSFSTLEIQRTEQGDSAMYLCASSPWVTEAFFGQGTRLTVV.

CDR3 nucleotide sequence: TGCGCCAGCAGCTTGGCCTCTGGGGCCAACGTCCTGACTTTC. This encodes CASSLASGANVLTF. The chain has TRBV5-1 and TRBJ2-6; D is uncertain. Between the trimmed V and J ends, which lost 0 bases and 0 bases, there was a span of 1 base. Per the germline V gene, CDR1 is SGHRS and CDR2 is YFSETQ. CDR3 length: 14 residues.

This chain joins TRBV7-9 and TRBJ2-3, with D perhaps assigned TRBD1 or TRBD2 (6 bases each). V gave up 1 base and J gave up 2 bases, with 10 bases separating them. Per the germline V gene, CDR1 is SEHNR and CDR2 is FQNEAQ (reference sequence). This CDR3 is 15 amino acids long. This chain's CDR3 is CASSLVGGHTDTQYF. The CDR3 DNA follows: TGTGCCAGCAGCTTAGTTGGGGGGCACACAGATACGCAGTATTTT.